Below, one T cell receptor (beta chain) is given with its context. Its specificity is not known. This CDR3 contains 15 residues. Trimming removed 4 bases from V and 0 bases from J, with 8 bases in between. The germline V gene has CDR1 SGHRS and CDR2 YFSETQ. Primers included in the PCR were 60 Vbeta and 13 Jbeta primers. TCRdb keeps only in-frame clones here, not all; method: immunoSEQ multiplex PCR. The sample includes 150,000 to 200,000 clones, over 80% of them seen just once. The data originate from a study of cytomegalovirus exposure and HLA in healthy donors. Whole-study context: A prior study identified just under 120 million unique TCR beta sequences from roughly 170 million T cells. Roughly 85 million unique TCRs from HLA-typed donors were held in an early release of data.

Findings and limits, study-wide: Later work associated fewer than 20,000 TCR beta sequences with HLA alleles at 0.05 false discovery rate. The authors later found HLA-associated TCR beta chains more clonally expanded than equally common others.

This clonotype was obtained from a human donor in good health. The genes are TRBV5-1 and TRBJ2-6; D might be TRBD2 (5 bases). The specimen sequenced was PBMCs. In nucleotides, the CDR3 is TGCGCCAGCAGCGAGGGCCTCTCTGGGGCCAACGTCCTGACTTTC. Translation: CASSEGLSGANVLTF.